This TCR beta chain was observed in a study of blood T cell repertoires in COVID-19 (dated by TCRdb to the early 2020s). In terms of the full investigation: Samples from collaborators originated in the United States, Italy and Spain and spanned both the acute and convalescent phases of COVID-19. A de-identified subject ID, COVID-19 status, age in years and sex were almost always included in the sample metadata. The samples were drawn from the first 160 participants of the ongoing ImmuneRACE study and from 1,254 subjects provided by 6 global collaborators. Where available, HLA class I and class II types were taken from metadata supplied by the sample provider and were not determined by assay-based typing. The dataset comprised deeply sampled blood TCRbeta repertoires from subjects exposed to, actively infected with, or recovered from COVID-19. The material from the prospective study consisted of cDNA or gDNA derived from T cells, B-cell-depleted T cells, or PBMCs. The repertoires were released in a freely available public database meant as a resource for research on the immune response to SARS-CoV-2. Summary of the overall study and its limitations: The quantity of clinical and demographic metadata differed by source and by participant and was supplied without curation.

TCRbeta CDR3 regions were amplified from genomic DNA by means of the immunoSEQ Assay, a bias-controlled multiplex PCR. On the authors' methods: Nucleated cell counts per sample were estimated from amplification of reference gene primers within the assay. To quantify the absolute abundance of each unique TCRbeta CDR3 rearrangement, sequence reads were collapsed and filtered. For each sample, productive Simpson clonality was calculated by taking the square root of Simpson's diversity index across productive rearrangements. TCRdb obtained this table from immuneACCESS and retained in-frame rearrangements with V and J assigned. These tables miss some clones; where compared with another copy, unresolved V genes account for less than half of the shortfall, and the remainder is unexplained. V and J calls and clone size are those listed in that table; D and trimming were worked out from the DNA. This sample is represented by more than 50,000 clones; approximately 90% of them were singletons. Jointly, the top ten make up approximately 15% of the sample.

The junction carries 16 bases between V and J, which are trimmed by 0 bases and 2 bases respectively. The CDR3 numbers 17 residues from cysteine through phenylalanine. Just the 51-base CDR3 DNA is kept, in frame starting at base 1. Taken from the germline V gene (reference sequence), the CDR1 and CDR2 loops are SGHNT and YYREEE. As to this clone: Its cognate antigen has yet to be identified. The record has no base qualities; no much larger clone is one base away.

The collaborating institutions used their own protocols to collect whole blood in K2EDTA tubes. For TCRbeta analysis, collaborators shipped samples as frozen whole blood, isolated PBMCs, or DNA extracted from either of those sample types. This sequence originates from a human donor with active COVID-19. The donor label of this sample is uncertain. The sample consisted of peripheral blood. Recombination joined TRBV5-4 with TRBJ2-3; 6 matching bases give a weak D call of TRBD1. The nucleotide sequence is TGTGCCAGCAGCTTGGCCCCTTCAGGGGCTCTCACAGATACGCAGTATTTT. This is translated as CASSLAPSGALTDTQYF.